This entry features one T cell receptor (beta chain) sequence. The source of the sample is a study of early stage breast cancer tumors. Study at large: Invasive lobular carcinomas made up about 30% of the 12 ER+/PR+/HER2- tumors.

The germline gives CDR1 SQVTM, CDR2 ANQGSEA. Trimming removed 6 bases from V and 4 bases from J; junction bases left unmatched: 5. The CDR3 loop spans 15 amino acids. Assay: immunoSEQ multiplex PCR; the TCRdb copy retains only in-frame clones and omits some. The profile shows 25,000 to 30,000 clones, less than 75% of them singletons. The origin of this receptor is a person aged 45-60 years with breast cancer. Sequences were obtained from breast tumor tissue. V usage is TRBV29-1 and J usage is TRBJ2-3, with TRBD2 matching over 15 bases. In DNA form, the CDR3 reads TGCAGCGTCATAGGACTAGCGGGAGGGCCAGATACGCAGTATTTT. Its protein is CSVIGLAGGPDTQYF.